The 29 T cell receptor beta chains reported below all come from one sample, sequenced in a study of early T cells in non-severe SARS-CoV-2 infection. One entry per CDR3 protein, called by TCRdb with MiXCR from the 5' RACE reads. This table has around 55,000 distinct CDR3 sequences, more than 13% appearing once. Sequenced material: whole blood, taken at baseline. The receptor source for this set is an adult who was a healthcare worker with PCR-confirmed SARS-CoV-2 infection or an uninfected control (not recorded which).

In the case of this clonotype: A junction end diverges from the germline sequence, so it may reflect a read error. V is TRBV11-2 and J is TRBJ2-1; tentative D call: TRBD2 (6 bases). This CDR3 is built from 14 residues. The germline CDR1 and CDR2 sequences are SGHAT and FQNNGV. The CDR3 region has the DNA TGTACCAGCAGCTTAGACTCCGGGAGTCGTCAAAAGTTCTTC. Protein: CTSSLDSGSRQKFF.

This clonotype was seen a handful of times. This chain uses TRBV7-9 with TRBJ1-1; D remains unclear. CDR1 SEHNR and CDR2 FQNEAQ come from the germline V gene (reference sequence). This CDR3 has 14 amino acids. V lost 3 bases and J 6 bases, leaving 14 bases between the germline ends. Here the CDR3 DNA reads TGTGCCAGCAGCTTGGGTAATAAGGGCGCTGAAGCTTTCTTT. Protein: CASSLGNKGAEAFF.

This chain uses TRBV14 with TRBJ2-3; D ambiguous. Trimming left V 4 bases short and J 4 bases short, with 15 bases between. The germline CDR1 and CDR2 sequences are SGHDN and FVKESK. The CDR3 consists of 15 residues. The CDR3 nucleotides read TGTGCCAGCAGCCCCCGGGCCGGCCGGTCAGATACGCAGTATTTT. It specifies CASSPRAGRSDTQYF.

This clonotype was picked up a small number of times. The genes are TRBV20-1 and TRBJ1-1; the D gene is possibly TRBD1 (6 bases). Trimming removed 0 bases at V and 0 bases at J, with 26 bases between. The CDR3 is 20 amino acids. CDR1 DFQATT and CDR2 SNEGSKA come from the germline V gene (reference sequence). CDR3 DNA sequence: TGCAGTGCTAGAGATCCCGGGACGGGGGCCGGGGCCGACATGAACACTGAAGCTTTCTTT. This sequence encodes CSARDPGTGAGADMNTEAFF.

The chain links TRBV29-1 to TRBJ2-7; D uncertain. V gave up 7 bases and J gave up 0 bases, with 13 bases separating them. Germline V CDR1 and CDR2: SQVTM, ANQGSEA. This CDR3 comprises 13 residues. The CDR3 sequence is CSGIGPFSYEQYF. The CDR3 DNA reads TGCAGCGGAATCGGGCCTTTCTCCTACGAGCAGTACTTC.

By frequency in the sample, this clonotype is medium-sized. The V call is TRBV20-1, the J call TRBJ2-7; D unclear. Between the trimmed V and J ends, which lost 1 base and 0 bases, there was a span of 13 bases. In germline, CDR1 is DFQATT, CDR2 SNEGSKA (reference sequence). The CDR3 has 15 residues. CDR3 region: CSARAELISSYEQYF. The CDR3 region has the DNA TGCAGTGCTAGAGCAGAACTGATCAGCTCCTACGAGCAGTACTTC.

The genes are TRBV27 and TRBJ1-4; D uncertain. The CDR3 totals 14 residues. The germline CDR1 and CDR2 sequences are MNHEY and SMNVEV (reference sequence). V gave up 1 base and J gave up 7 bases, with 10 bases separating them. The CDR3 sequence is CASSLFGETEKLFF. CDR3 sequence (DNA): TGTGCCAGCAGTTTATTTGGGGAGACTGAAAAACTGTTTTTT.

This clonotype was counted at least ten times. J is TRBJ1-2 and V is TRBV10-1; 7 bases are a match to TRBD1. Trimming at V came to 6 bases and at J to 2 bases, leaving 3 bases not matched to a gene. The CDR3 is 13 amino acids. Germline V gives CDR1 WNHNN, CDR2 SYGVQD (reference sequence). In DNA form, the CDR3 reads TGCGCCAGCAGCTCGGGACAGAACTATGGCTACACCTTC. This encodes CASSSGQNYGYTF.

This clonotype came up many times. The chain joins TRBV28 to TRBJ2-7; 7 bases line up with TRBD2. From germline, CDR1 is MDHEN and CDR2 SYDVKM. Germline trimming cut 5 bases from V and 0 bases from J; bases unmatched to any gene: 7. The CDR3 has 15 amino acids. The CDR3 protein is CASSPRGGSSYEQYF. As DNA, the CDR3 is TGTGCCAGCAGTCCGCGCGGGGGAAGCTCCTACGAGCAGTACTTC.

This clonotype was seen more than once but under ten times. The chain has TRBV7-2 and TRBJ2-1; D is ambiguous. V was cut by 6 bases and J by 12 bases, with 15 bases left in between. This CDR3 is built from 12 residues. Looked up from germline, CDR1 is SGHTA and CDR2 is FQGNSA. CDR3 sequence reads: CASSSSPGGQFF. CDR3 nucleotide sequence: TGTGCCAGCAGTTCCAGCCCAGGCGGGCAGTTCTTC.

J is TRBJ2-1 and V is TRBV28, with 9 nucleotides matching TRBD2. Germline lookup yields CDR1 MDHEN and CDR2 SYDVKM. This CDR3 is 16 amino acids long. J gave up 4 bases and V 5 bases, and 9 bases lay outside the gene matches. The CDR3 bases are TGTGCCAGCAGTCTCCTCCGGACTAGCGATTACAATGAGCAGTTCTTC. Its protein is CASSLLRTSDYNEQFF.

The sample holds many counts of this clonotype. This chain connects TRBV5-1 to TRBJ2-5; 10 bases align to TRBD2. J lost 5 bases, V lost 0 bases, and 7 bases had no gene match. The germline V gene has CDR1 SGHRS and CDR2 YFSETQ. The CDR3 totals 16 residues. CDR3 nucleotides: TGCGCCAGCAGCTTGGCGGTAGCGGGAGGTGGTGAGACCCAGTACTTC. It encodes CASSLAVAGGGETQYF.

The sample holds many counts of this clonotype. V is TRBV2 and J is TRBJ2-2; D is tentatively TRBD1 or TRBD2 (5 bases each). Per germline, CDR1 SNHLY and CDR2 FYNNEI. This CDR3 is 15 amino acids long. V lost 5 bases and J lost 1, with 11 bases in between. CDR3 residues: CASSTRGGNTGELFF. In DNA, the CDR3 is TGTGCCAGCAGTACGAGGGGCGGGAACACCGGGGAGCTGTTTTTT.

The CDR3 region is CSARDQNLGGVEQYF. The CDR3 region has the DNA TGCAGTGCTAGAGACCAAAACTTGGGAGGGGTCGAGCAGTACTTC. The chain joins TRBV20-1 to TRBJ2-7; 7 bases line up with TRBD2. Germline lookup yields CDR1 DFQATT and CDR2 SNEGSKA (reference sequence). V gave up 0 bases and J gave up 6 bases; unmatched junction bases: 11. The CDR3 is 15 amino acids.

The J gene is TRBJ2-3, the V gene TRBV6-1; weak D call: TRBD2 (7 bases). CDR1 is MNHNS and CDR2 is SASEGT in the germline V gene. With 4 bases removed from V and 0 bases from J, the gap between germline ends came to 17 bases. There are 17 residues in the CDR3. CDR3 in amino acids: CASSGIGGASSTDTQYF. The CDR3, as DNA: TGTGCCAGCAGTGGGATAGGGGGGGCATCGAGCACAGATACGCAGTATTTT.

This clonotype was seen more than once but under ten times. V is TRBV2 and J is TRBJ2-6, with D unclear. CDR3 length equals 15 residues. The germline CDR1 and CDR2 sequences are SNHLY and FYNNEI. V gave up 0 bases and J gave up 2 bases, with 5 bases separating them. The CDR3 region is CASSEALPGANVLTF. In nucleotides, the CDR3 is TGTGCCAGCAGTGAAGCGCTTCCTGGGGCCAACGTCCTGACTTTC.

This clonotype was detected many times. The chain carries TRBV2 and TRBJ2-5; D unresolved. The CDR3 has 13 amino acids. Germline V CDR1 and CDR2: SNHLY, FYNNEI. V gave up 3 bases and J gave up 1 base, with 6 bases separating them. The CDR3 nucleotides read TGTGCCAGCAGTGACGTCGGCCAAGAGACCCAGTACTTC. This codes for CASSDVGQETQYF.

This clonotype was recorded at least ten times. The chain carries TRBV29-1 and TRBJ1-2; no clear D. This CDR3 is 12 amino acids long. V lost 6 bases to trimming and J lost 8 bases, with 16 bases between them. Looked up from germline, CDR1 is SQVTM and CDR2 is ANQGSEA. The CDR3 here is CSVPFQDLGYTF. The CDR3 DNA reads as TGCAGCGTCCCTTTTCAGGATTTGGGCTACACCTTC.

The V call is TRBV5-1, the J call TRBJ1-5; the match to TRBD1 covers 10 bases. The V gene's germline CDR1 is SGHRS and CDR2 YFSETQ. The V segment lost 5 bases and the J segment 3 bases; nucleotides outside the gene matches: 5. The CDR3 extends over 15 amino acids. The CDR3 spells CASRVGTGDNQPQHF. CDR3 bases: TGCGCCAGCAGGGTAGGGACAGGGGACAATCAGCCCCAGCATTTT.

In its sample, this clonotype was seen a few times. V gene TRBV20-1 combines with J gene TRBJ1-4; no definite D call. This CDR3 has 11 amino acids. V was pared by 0 bases and J by 14 bases, with 10 bases between. Germline V gives CDR1 DFQATT, CDR2 SNEGSKA (reference sequence). The CDR3 loop is CSARDSPGLFF. CDR3 nucleotide sequence: TGCAGTGCTAGAGATTCCCCAGGCCTGTTTTTT.

The chain links TRBV5-1 to TRBJ1-5, with D unclear. V dropped 1 base and J dropped 4 bases, with 6 bases sitting between them. The CDR3 length is 13 residues. From germline, CDR1 is SGHRS and CDR2 YFSETQ. CDR3 protein: CASSLNGNQPQHF. The DNA for the CDR3 is TGCGCCAGCAGCTTGAACGGAAATCAGCCCCAGCATTTT.

This clonotype was observed at least ten times. This chain links TRBV11-3 with TRBJ2-5; possible D gene TRBD1, 6 bases. V was shortened by 2 bases and J by 2 bases, with 9 bases between the two germline ends. The CDR3 contains 14 residues. Per the germline V gene, CDR1 is SGHNT and CDR2 is YENEEA. In DNA form, the CDR3 reads TGTGCCAGCAGCTTAACGGACAGACAAGAGACCCAGTACTTC. It yields the protein CASSLTDRQETQYF.

The chain joins TRBV7-9 to TRBJ1-5; TRBD1 is a possible D gene (5 bases). With 7 bases removed from V and 4 bases from J, the gap between germline ends came to 14 bases. From germline, CDR1 is SEHNR and CDR2 FQNEAQ (reference sequence). CDR3 length: 14 amino acids. Written as DNA, the CDR3 is TGTGCCAGCACCTACGGGGGAGGTAATCAGCCCCAGCATTTT. Its translation is CASTYGGGNQPQHF.

This clonotype was picked up many times. The chain recombines TRBV28 with TRBJ2-5; no firm D call. The CDR3 spans 13 residues. V was pared by 11 bases and J by 3 bases, with 16 bases between. Germline-derived CDR1 and CDR2 are MDHEN and SYDVKM. This CDR3 is CAATRRAKETQYF. Written as DNA, the CDR3 is TGTGCCGCAACCCGACGGGCGAAAGAGACCCAGTACTTC.

The table lists this clonotype with a few counts. V usage is TRBV9 and J usage is TRBJ2-3; the match to TRBD2 covers 15 bases. Unmatched junction bases numbered 10, after V lost 3 bases and J lost 5 bases. In germline, CDR1 is SGDLS, CDR2 YYNGEE. The CDR3 has 18 amino acids. CDR3 in DNA: TGTGCCAGCAGCGCCCGATGGACTAGCGGGGGGGCCAAAGATACGCAGTATTTT. Translated, it gives CASSARWTSGGAKDTQYF.

This clonotype has ten or more counts. This sequence joins TRBV30 and TRBJ1-6; a weak D match, TRBD1 (6 bases). The CDR3 runs 12 residues. The germline CDR1 and CDR2 sequences are GTSNPN and SVGIG (reference sequence). V gave up 3 bases and J gave up 10 bases, with 10 bases separating them. In DNA form, the CDR3 reads TGTGCCTGGAGGGGGGCGAGATCACCCCTCCACTTT. This gives the protein CAWRGARSPLHF.

This clonotype was detected many times. The chain couples TRBV29-1 to TRBJ2-7; TRBD2 matches 10 bases. This CDR3 has 13 residues. CDR1 and CDR2 from the germline V gene are SQVTM and ANQGSEA. J was trimmed by 0 bases and V by 5 bases; bases with no gene match: 1. CDR3 sequence: CSVSSGSSYEQYF. DNA of the CDR3: TGCAGCGTTTCTAGCGGGAGCTCCTACGAGCAGTACTTC.

V gene TRBV24-1 combines with J gene TRBJ2-5, with D perhaps TRBD1 or TRBD2 (6 bases each). The germline CDR1 and CDR2 sequences are KGHDR and SFDVKD. V was shortened by 4 bases and J by 2 bases, with 19 bases between the two germline ends. The CDR3 length is 17 residues. CDR3 bases: TGTGCCACCAGTGACGGATTGAGGGGGAGGCCTCAAGAGACCCAGTACTTC. Protein product: CATSDGLRGRPQETQYF.

At least ten counts were recorded for this clonotype. The chain carries TRBV7-7 and TRBJ2-1; 11 nucleotides agree with TRBD2. CDR3 length equals 14 residues. V shed 5 bases and J 9 bases; nucleotides not matched to a gene: 6. From germline, CDR1 is SSHAT and CDR2 FNYEAQ (reference sequence). The CDR3 nucleotides are TGTGCCAGCAGCCTAACTAGCGGGAGAGGTGAGCAGTTCTTC. It yields the protein CASSLTSGRGEQFF.